One sample yielded the 25 T cell receptor beta chains listed below, sequenced in a study of T cell responses to AZD1222 COVID-19 vaccine. Produced via immunoSEQ multiplex PCR; TCRdb's table is partial and in-frame only. The record lists 150,000 or so clones, of which the ten most abundant hold about 2%. The sample comprised peripheral blood. These receptors came from an adult in good health.

The chain carries TRBV18 and TRBJ2-1; D unclear. Germline CDR1 is KGHSH and CDR2 is LQKENI. The CDR3 runs to 14 residues. V was clipped by 5 bases and J by 0 bases, with 8 bases between them. The CDR3 spells CASSEESSYNEQFF. The CDR3 DNA sequence: TGTGCCAGCTCAGAGGAGAGCTCCTACAATGAGCAGTTCTTC. Drawing the rest from reference TRBV18 and TRBJ2-1, the complete variable domain is NAGVMQNPRHLVRRRGQEARLRCSPMKGHSHVYWYRQLPEEGLKFMVYLQKENIIDESGMPKERFSAEFPKEGPSILRIQQVVRGDSAAYFCASSEESSYNEQFFGPGTRLTVL.

This rearrangement joins TRBV19 to TRBJ2-5, with D unresolved. The CDR3 contains 13 residues. With 2 bases removed from V and 5 bases from J, the gap between germline ends came to 9 bases. Per the germline V gene, CDR1 is LNHDA and CDR2 is SQIVND (reference sequence). This CDR3 reads CASSITPTETQYF. CDR3 DNA sequence: TGTGCCAGTAGTATAACGCCAACGGAGACCCAGTACTTC.

The gene calls are TRBV27 and TRBJ1-2, with a weak D call TRBD1 (6 bases). From germline, CDR1 is MNHEY and CDR2 SMNVEV (reference sequence). V lost 5 bases, J lost 8 bases, and 18 bases lay in between. The CDR3 contains 14 residues. CDR3 DNA: TGTGCCAGCAGTACCCTCTATGGGACAAGGGGCTACACCTTC. Translated: CASSTLYGTRGYTF.

This sequence joins TRBV19 and TRBJ1-5; D gene uncertain. This CDR3 has 14 amino acids. Germline V gene sequence: CDR1 LNHDA, CDR2 SQIVND (reference sequence). V dropped 2 bases and J dropped 3 bases, with 8 bases sitting between them. The CDR3 spells CASSISGDNQPQHF. The CDR3 DNA reads TGTGCCAGTAGTATATCCGGGGACAATCAGCCCCAGCATTTT.

The chain joins TRBV6-5 to TRBJ2-4, with D maybe TRBD1 (6 bases). Germline V lookup: CDR1 MNHEY, CDR2 SVGAGI. The CDR3 length is 15 residues. V shed 6 bases and J shed 0 bases, with 12 bases lying between them. The CDR3 spells CASRRGTLAKNIQYF. The CDR3 DNA follows: TGTGCCAGCAGAAGGGGGACACTAGCCAAAAACATTCAGTACTTC.

The V gene is TRBV28, the J gene TRBJ1-6; D is unresolved. CDR3 length: 15 residues. V shed 3 bases and J shed 0 bases, with 6 bases lying between them. Germline V gene sequence: CDR1 MDHEN, CDR2 SYDVKM. CDR3 in amino acids: CASSFRSSYNSPLHF. Here the CDR3 DNA reads TGTGCCAGCAGTTTCCGCAGCTCCTATAATTCACCCCTCCACTTT. Filled out from reference TRBV28 and TRBJ1-6, the complete variable domain reads DVKVTQSSRYLVKRTGEKVFLECVQDMDHENMFWYRQDPGLGLRLIYFSYDVKMKEKGDIPEGYSVSREKKERFSLILESASTNQTSMYLCASSFRSSYNSPLHFGNGTRLTVT.

The rearrangement uses TRBV7-2 and TRBJ2-7, with D perhaps TRBD2 (6 bases). V was clipped by 5 bases and J by 2 bases, with 16 bases between them. The CDR3 totals 15 residues. Germline lookup yields CDR1 SGHTA and CDR2 FQGNSA. This CDR3 is CASSLSGTGAYEQYF. For the CDR3, the DNA is TGTGCCAGCAGCCTCTCCGGGACGGGGGCCTACGAGCAGTACTTC.

The chain employs TRBV11-2 and TRBJ1-2; no definite D call. This CDR3 is built from 13 residues. The V end was cut by 2 bases, the J end by 8 bases, with 12 bases between. Germline-derived CDR1 and CDR2 are SGHAT and FQNNGV. The CDR3 DNA reads as TGTGCCAGCAGCTTAAAATCGAGTCGGGGCTACACCTTC. This encodes CASSLKSSRGYTF.

The chain has TRBV19 and TRBJ1-2; 8 bases are shared with TRBD1. The CDR3 runs 12 residues. Per the germline V gene, CDR1 is LNHDA and CDR2 is SQIVND (reference sequence). After removal of 5 bases from V and 11 bases from J, the junction contained 7 bases not matched to a gene. The CDR3 DNA reads TGTGCCAGTAGTCCCGGGACAGGTTTATACACCTTC. This gives the protein CASSPGTGLYTF.

The CDR3 DNA sequence: TGTGCCAGCAGCGCCACGGGGGGTGAAGCTTTCTTT. As protein: CASSATGGEAFF. The V and J genes are TRBV4-2 and TRBJ1-1; TRBD1 might be the D (5 bases). Germline assignment: CDR1 LGHNA and CDR2 YNFKEQ. The CDR3 loop spans 12 amino acids. V was clipped by 5 bases and J by 7 bases, with 11 bases between them.

The chain combines TRBV29-1 with TRBJ2-1, with 9 bases lining up with TRBD2. Germline V gene data show CDR1 as SQVTM and CDR2 as ANQGSEA. V lost 2 bases and J lost 7; bases outside the gene matches: 6. This CDR3 has 14 residues. The CDR3 DNA is TGCAGCGTTGAACCGGAGCTAGCGGGGAATGAGCAGTTCTTC. This encodes CSVEPELAGNEQFF.

The V and J genes are TRBV28 and TRBJ1-2; D is possibly TRBD1 (5 bases). This CDR3 spans 12 amino acids. Trimming cost V 2 bases and J 8 bases, with 9 bases left between them. Germline CDR1 reads MDHEN; CDR2 reads SYDVKM. CDR3 sequence: CASSLQGIGYTF. Here the CDR3 DNA reads TGTGCCAGCAGTTTACAGGGAATAGGCTACACCTTC.

The chain is built from TRBV30 and TRBJ1-2; D not certain. The CDR3 has 12 residues. Per germline, CDR1 GTSNPN and CDR2 SVGIG (reference sequence). V lost 1 base and J lost 3, with 6 bases in between. The CDR3: CAWSGQYYGYTF. CDR3 DNA sequence: TGTGCCTGGAGTGGTCAATACTATGGCTACACCTTC.

CDR3 protein: CASSLGPVFSGNTIYF. DNA of the CDR3: TGCGCCAGCAGCTTGGGTCCCGTGTTCTCTGGAAACACCATATATTTT. This rearrangement joins TRBV5-1 to TRBJ1-3; D is undetermined. Germline loops: CDR1 SGHRS, CDR2 YFSETQ. The CDR3 is 16 residues long. V was clipped by 0 bases and J by 0 bases, with 10 bases between them.

The rearrangement links TRBV19 to TRBJ1-1; a possible D gene is TRBD1 (5 bases). The CDR3 sequence is 15 residues long. Germline V gives CDR1 LNHDA, CDR2 SQIVND (reference sequence). Deletions cut 6 bases from V and 7 bases from J, with 21 bases between. CDR3 coding DNA: TGTGCCAGTAGGGGTATGGCGACAGCAAAGATTGAAGCTTTCTTT. This codes for CASRGMATAKIEAFF.

V gene TRBV2 combines with J gene TRBJ2-5; no definite D call. Trimming left V 3 bases short and J 4 bases short, with 6 bases between. The CDR3 is 12 amino acids. The germline gives CDR1 SNHLY, CDR2 FYNNEI. CDR3 protein: CASSDIRETQYF. The CDR3 DNA is TGTGCCAGCAGTGATATCCGAGAGACCCAGTACTTC.

V usage is TRBV5-4 and J usage is TRBJ2-5; no reliable D call. V lost 5 bases and J lost 2, with 10 bases in between. CDR3 size: 13 residues. The V gene's germline CDR1 is SGHNT and CDR2 YYREEE (reference sequence). CDR3 bases: TGTGCCAGCAGTGAGCAGAGACAAGAGACCCAGTACTTC. It codes for CASSEQRQETQYF.

V usage is TRBV7-2 and J usage is TRBJ1-1; TRBD1 aligns across 7 bases. V was clipped by 5 bases and J by 6 bases; unmatched bases: 3. The CDR3 has 12 residues. Looked up from germline, CDR1 is SGHTA and CDR2 is FQGNSA. The CDR3 sequence is CASSIQGPEAFF. The CDR3 region has the DNA TGTGCCAGCAGCATACAGGGGCCTGAAGCTTTCTTT.

V gene TRBV5-4 combines with J gene TRBJ1-4; unclear D gene. This CDR3 region has 13 residues. Trimming left V 0 bases short and J 8 bases short, with 8 bases between. Per the germline V gene, CDR1 is SGHNT and CDR2 is YYREEE (reference sequence). CDR3 DNA sequence: TGTGCCAGCAGCTTGGCGCCTACGGAAAAACTGTTTTTT. Amino acids: CASSLAPTEKLFF.

The V gene is TRBV9, the J gene TRBJ1-5; no definite D call. Trimming took off 0 bases at V and 0 bases at J, with 7 bases between the two ends. CDR1 SGDLS and CDR2 YYNGEE come from the germline V gene. The CDR3 length is 15 residues. CDR3 protein: CASSVDPDSNQPQHF. The CDR3 DNA follows: TGTGCCAGCAGCGTAGATCCGGATAGCAATCAGCCCCAGCATTTT.

J is TRBJ1-2 and V is TRBV9, with D uncertain. There are 15 residues in the CDR3. Germline V CDR1 and CDR2: SGDLS, YYNGEE. V was shortened by 0 bases and J by 0 bases, with 9 bases between the two germline ends. The CDR3 is CASSVVGGTNYGYTF. In DNA form, the CDR3 reads TGTGCCAGCAGCGTAGTAGGCGGGACTAACTATGGCTACACCTTC.

On this clone: Other DNA sequences within the sample encode an identical CDR3. The V call is TRBV12-3 or TRBV12-4, the J call TRBJ2-5; unclear D gene. The CDR3 consists of 11 residues. V lost 6 bases and J lost 2, with 4 bases in between. CDR3: CASSSQETQYF. CDR3 DNA sequence: TGTGCCAGCAGCTCTCAAGAGACCCAGTACTTC.

The V and J genes are TRBV19 and TRBJ1-5; tentative D call: TRBD1 (5 bases). With 2 bases removed from V and 2 bases from J, the gap between germline ends came to 7 bases. The CDR3 extends over 14 amino acids. CDR1 and CDR2 from the germline V gene are LNHDA and SQIVND (reference sequence). CDR3 loop: CASSIRGGNQPQHF. The DNA of the CDR3 is TGTGCCAGTAGTATAAGGGGTGGCAATCAGCCCCAGCATTTT.

This chain uses TRBV18 with TRBJ2-3, with D tentatively TRBD2 (5 bases). The V and J ends lost 2 bases and 0 bases respectively, with 15 bases between them. CDR1 KGHSH and CDR2 LQKENI come from the germline V gene. The CDR3 has 17 amino acids. The CDR3 spells CASSPISSGTSTDTQYF. CDR3 nucleotides: TGTGCCAGCTCACCAATTTCGAGCGGAACTAGCACAGATACGCAGTATTTT.

V usage is TRBV28 and J usage is TRBJ1-3; 8 bases are shared with TRBD1. The CDR3 spans 15 residues. The germline gives CDR1 MDHEN, CDR2 SYDVKM. The V gene end was trimmed by 3 bases and the J gene end by 8 bases; junction bases not matched to a gene: 9. The CDR3 DNA sequence: TGTGCCAGCAGTTTTAGGGCAGGGGGCAGAGACACCATATATTTT. It yields the protein CASSFRAGGRDTIYF.